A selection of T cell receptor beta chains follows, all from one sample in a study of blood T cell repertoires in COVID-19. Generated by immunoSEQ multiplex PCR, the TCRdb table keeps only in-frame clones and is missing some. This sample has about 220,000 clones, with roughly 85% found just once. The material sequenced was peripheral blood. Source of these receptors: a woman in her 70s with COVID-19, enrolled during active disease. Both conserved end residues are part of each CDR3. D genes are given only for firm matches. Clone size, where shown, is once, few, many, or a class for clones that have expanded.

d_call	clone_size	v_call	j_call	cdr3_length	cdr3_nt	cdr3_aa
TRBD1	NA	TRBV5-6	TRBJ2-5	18	TGTGCCAGCAGCTTGTCGACAGGGGGCCCGCTATGGCAAGAGACCCAGTACTTC	CASSLSTGGPLWQETQYF
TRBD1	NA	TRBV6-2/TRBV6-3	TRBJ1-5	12	TGTGCCAGCAGTCAGGGGGTACAGCCCCAGCATTTT	CASSQGVQPQHF
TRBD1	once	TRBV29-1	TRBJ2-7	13	TGCAGCGTTGGGTTCACAGGGGGCTACGAGCAGTACTTC	CSVGFTGGYEQYF
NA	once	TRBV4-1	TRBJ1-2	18	TGCGCCAGCAGCCAAGATGCGGGAATTGGGATGGGGAACTATGGCTACACCTTC	CASSQDAGIGMGNYGYTF
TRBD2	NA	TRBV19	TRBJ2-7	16	TGTGCCAGTAGTAGGGGGACTAGCGGGATTATCTACGAGCAGTACTTC	CASSRGTSGIIYEQYF
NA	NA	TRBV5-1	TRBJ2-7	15	TGCGCCAGCAGCTTGGCGGGGGTTCCCGCCTACGAGCAGTACTTC	CASSLAGVPAYEQYF
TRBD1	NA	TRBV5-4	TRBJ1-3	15	TGTGCCAGCAGATCCGGGACAGGGGCTGGAAACACCATATATTTT	CASRSGTGAGNTIYF
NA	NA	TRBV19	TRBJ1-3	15	TGTGCCAGTAGTATCTCAGGGGTCCTGGTGGACACCATATATTTT	CASSISGVLVDTIYF
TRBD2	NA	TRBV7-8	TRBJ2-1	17	TGTGCCAGCAGCCGAGGGACTAGCGGGAGTGGTCTATATGAGCAGTTCTTC	CASSRGTSGSGLYEQFF
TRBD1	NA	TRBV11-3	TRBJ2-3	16	TGTGCCAGCAGCAACAGGGGGCTAAACGCAGGAGATACGCAGTATTTT	CASSNRGLNAGDTQYF
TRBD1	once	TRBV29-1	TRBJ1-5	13	TGCAGCGTAACCACAGGGGGCAATCAGCCCCAGCATTTT	CSVTTGGNQPQHF
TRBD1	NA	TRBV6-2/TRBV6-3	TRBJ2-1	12	TGTGCCAGCAGCTCCGACAGGGCCTCGCAGTTCTTC	CASSSDRASQFF
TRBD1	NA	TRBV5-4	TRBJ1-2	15	TGTGCCAGCAGACGGACAGGGAGTTCGCACTATGGCTACACCTTC	CASRRTGSSHYGYTF
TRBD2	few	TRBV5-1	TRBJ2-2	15	TGCGCCAGCGACCCGGCGGGGGGGCTCTCCGGGGAGCTGTTTTTT	CASDPAGGLSGELFF
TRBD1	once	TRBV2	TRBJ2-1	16	TGTGCCAGCATGAGACAGGGCCCGAGCTCCTACAATGAGCAGTTCTTC	CASMRQGPSSYNEQFF
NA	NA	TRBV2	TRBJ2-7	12	TGTGCCAGCAGTGAAGGAGTTTACGAGCAGTACTTC	CASSEGVYEQYF
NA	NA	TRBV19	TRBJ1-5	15	TGTGCCAGTAGTCTTCTGAACTTAAGCAATCAGCCCCAGCATTTT	CASSLLNLSNQPQHF
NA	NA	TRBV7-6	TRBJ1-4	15	TGTGCCAGCAGCTTTACAGGGTCTACTAATGAAAAACTGTTTTTT	CASSFTGSTNEKLFF
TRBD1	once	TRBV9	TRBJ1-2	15	TGTGCCAGCAGCGTAGGGGACAGGGCGAACTATGGCTACACCTTC	CASSVGDRANYGYTF
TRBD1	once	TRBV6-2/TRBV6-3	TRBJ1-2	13	TGTGCCAGCAGCCCGGACAGGGTGTATGGCTACACCTTC	CASSPDRVYGYTF
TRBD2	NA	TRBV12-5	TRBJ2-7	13	TGTGCTAGTGGTTTCTGGGCGGGGGGCGAGCAGTACTTC	CASGFWAGGEQYF
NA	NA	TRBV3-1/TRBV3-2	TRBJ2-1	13	TGTGCCAGCAGCCAAGCTTACGGGAATGAGCAGTTCTTC	CASSQAYGNEQFF
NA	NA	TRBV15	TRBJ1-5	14	TGTGCCACCAGCACCAGGTCCGACAGGCAGCCCCAGCATTTT	CATSTRSDRQPQHF
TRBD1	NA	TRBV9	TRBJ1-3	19	TGTGCCAGCAGCGTTGCCGGGACAGGGGATCAAATGGTCGGAAACACCATATATTTT	CASSVAGTGDQMVGNTIYF
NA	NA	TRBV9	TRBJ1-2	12	TGTGCCAGCAGCGTAGGGCAGGGAAGCTACACCTTC	CASSVGQGSYTF
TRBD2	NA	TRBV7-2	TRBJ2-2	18	TGTGCCAGCAGCTTAGAAGTAGCGGGAGTTGCAGTCACCGGGGAGCTGTTTTTT	CASSLEVAGVAVTGELFF
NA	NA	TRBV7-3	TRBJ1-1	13	TGTGCCAGCAGCTTAGGCCTCTCCACTGAAGCTTTCTTT	CASSLGLSTEAFF
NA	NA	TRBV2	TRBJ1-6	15	TGTGCCAGCAGTGAAGACCTGAGCTATAATTCACCCCTCCACTTT	CASSEDLSYNSPLHF
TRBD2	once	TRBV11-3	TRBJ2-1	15	TGTGCCAGCAGCCGAGAACGGGGGGATCGGAATGAGCAGTTCTTC	CASSRERGDRNEQFF
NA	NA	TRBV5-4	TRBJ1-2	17	TGTGCCAGCAGCTTGCCGGGAGGAGCGGGGGAAGGGGGTGGCTACACCTTC	CASSLPGGAGEGGGYTF
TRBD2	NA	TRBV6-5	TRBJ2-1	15	TGTGCCAGCACGAGACTAGCGGGTATTTACAATGAGCAGTTCTTC	CASTRLAGIYNEQFF
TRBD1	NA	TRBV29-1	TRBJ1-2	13	TGCAGCGCCTCGGCCGGGACAGTCTATGGCTACACCTTC	CSASAGTVYGYTF
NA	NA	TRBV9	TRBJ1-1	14	TGTGCCAGCAGCGTAGTAGGGGTGAACACTGAAGCTTTCTTT	CASSVVGVNTEAFF
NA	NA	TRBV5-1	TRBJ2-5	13	TGCGCCAGCAGCTACGCAGGGCTAGAGACCCAGTACTTC	CASSYAGLETQYF
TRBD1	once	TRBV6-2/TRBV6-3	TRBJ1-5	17	TGTGCCAGCAGCCCCGGACAGGGAGGCCGATTTGTTCAGCCCCAGCATTTT	CASSPGQGGRFVQPQHF
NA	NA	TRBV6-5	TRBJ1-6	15	TGTGCCAGCCGGCCCAGGGCTCTAAGTAATTCACCCCTCCACTTT	CASRPRALSNSPLHF
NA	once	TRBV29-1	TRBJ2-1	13	TGCAGCGTTGAAAGAGGCGGCCGGGGTGAGCAGTTCTTC	CSVERGGRGEQFF
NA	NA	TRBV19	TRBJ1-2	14	TGTGCCAGTATATTTACAGGGTCAAGCCATGGCTACACCTTC	CASIFTGSSHGYTF
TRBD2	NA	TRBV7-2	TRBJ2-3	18	TGTGCCAGCAGCTTAGGGTCGGGTCGACTAGCGGACACAGATACGCAGTATTTT	CASSLGSGRLADTDTQYF
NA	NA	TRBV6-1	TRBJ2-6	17	TGTGCCAGCAGTGGGTCAAGCACGGGTTCCGGGGCCAACGTCCTGACTTTC	CASSGSSTGSGANVLTF
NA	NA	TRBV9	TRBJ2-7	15	TGTGCCAGCAGCGTTAGCGAGGGGGACTCCTACGAGCAGTACTTC	CASSVSEGDSYEQYF
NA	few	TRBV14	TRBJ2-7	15	TGTGCCAGCAGCCAAGGGCAGGGCCGATCCTACGAGCAGTACTTC	CASSQGQGRSYEQYF
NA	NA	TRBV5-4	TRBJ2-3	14	TGTGCCAGCAGCCCCGACTTGGGCACAGATACGCAGTATTTT	CASSPDLGTDTQYF
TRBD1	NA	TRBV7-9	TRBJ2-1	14	TGTGCCGGCGACCGGGACAGCCCCTACAATGAGCAGTTCTTC	CAGDRDSPYNEQFF
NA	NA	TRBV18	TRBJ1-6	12	TGTGCCAGCTCACCACCCGAGCCCACCCTCCACTTT	CASSPPEPTLHF
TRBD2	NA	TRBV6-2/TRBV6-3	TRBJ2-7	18	TGTGCCAGCAGTTACGGCCTAGCGGGGGGATCCTTTCTCTACGAGCAGTACTTC	CASSYGLAGGSFLYEQYF
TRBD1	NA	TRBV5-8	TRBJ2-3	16	TGTGCCAGCAGCTGGCAGACCACGACAGGGGGGGATACGCAGTATTTT	CASSWQTTTGGDTQYF
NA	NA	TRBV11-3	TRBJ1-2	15	TGTGCCAGCAGCTTAGAAGCTCAGGGCAGGCATGGCTACACCTTC	CASSLEAQGRHGYTF
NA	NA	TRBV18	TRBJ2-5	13	TGTGCCAGCTCAAGTTCGCGGGCGGAGACCCAGTACTTC	CASSSSRAETQYF
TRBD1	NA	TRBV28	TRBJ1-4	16	TGTGCCAGCAGTTTACCGGGACAGGGGTTGTATGAAAAACTGTTTTTT	CASSLPGQGLYEKLFF
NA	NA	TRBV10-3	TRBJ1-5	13	TGTGCCATCAGTGAGGAGGGAGGCCAGCCCCAGCATTTT	CAISEEGGQPQHF
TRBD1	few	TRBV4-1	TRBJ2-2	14	TGCGCCAGCAGCCACCCGACAGGGAACGGGGAGCTGTTTTTT	CASSHPTGNGELFF
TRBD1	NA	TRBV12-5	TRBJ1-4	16	TGTGCTAGTGGTTTGAGTGGACAGGGCGTAGGGGAAAAACTGTTTTTT	CASGLSGQGVGEKLFF
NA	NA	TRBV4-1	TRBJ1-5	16	TGCGCCAGCAGCCAAGGGCCCCTCGGGGTTGATCAGCCCCAGCATTTT	CASSQGPLGVDQPQHF
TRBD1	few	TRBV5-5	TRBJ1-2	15	TGTGCCAGCAGGGAAGGGACAGGAGCTAACTATGGCTACACCTTC	CASREGTGANYGYTF
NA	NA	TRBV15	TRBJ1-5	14	TGTGCCACCAGCAGAGTAGGGGCTGGGCAGCCCCAGCATTTT	CATSRVGAGQPQHF
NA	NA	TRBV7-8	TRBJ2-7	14	TGTGCCAGCAGCCCCCGGACGGGGTCAAACGAGCAGTACTTC	CASSPRTGSNEQYF
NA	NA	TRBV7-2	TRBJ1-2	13	TGTGCCAGCAGCCGGACACCAACGTATGGCTACACCTTC	CASSRTPTYGYTF
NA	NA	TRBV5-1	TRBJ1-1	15	TGCGCCAGCAGTATACGAGAGGGAGGGAACACTGAAGCTTTCTTT	CASSIREGGNTEAFF
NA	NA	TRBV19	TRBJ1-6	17	TGTGCCAGTAGTATGCAGGGAATTTTCTCCTATAATTCACCCCTCCACTTT	CASSMQGIFSYNSPLHF